Following are 10 T cell receptor beta chains from one sample sequenced in a study of T cells in Graves' hyperthyroidism and ophthalmopathy. Amplified TCR beta CDR3 regions derived from RNA transcripts. When the TCR CDR3 underwent first-round RT-PCR, the HTBI primer set was used. One entry per CDR3 protein results from TCRdb running MiXCR on the multiplex PCR reads. Of roughly 740,000 distinct CDR3 sequences in the sample, less than 20% were seen once. The sample was blood. Receptor source: a man younger than 30 with Graves' hyperthyroidism.

This clonotype was recorded a few times. This chain uses TRBV3-1 with TRBJ1-4, with 8 positions matching TRBD1. With 7 bases clipped from V and 7 bases from J, the junction kept 8 bases outside the gene matches. Germline V lookup: CDR1 LGHDT, CDR2 YNNKEL (reference sequence). This CDR3 is built from 14 residues. CDR3 amino acids: CASTTGGRGEKLFF. In DNA, the CDR3 is TGTGCCAGCACCACAGGGGGAAGAGGTGAAAAACTGTTTTTT. The full variable domain, in which reference TRBV3-1 and TRBJ1-4 provide the parts outside the CDR3, is DTAVSQTPKYLVTQMGNDKSIKCEQNLGHDTMYWYKQDSKKFLKIMFSYNNKELIINETVPNRFSPKSPDKAHLNLHINSLELGDSAVYFCASTTGGRGEKLFFGSGTQLSVL.

This clonotype came up many times. V and J are TRBV20-1 and TRBJ2-7, with D possibly being TRBD2 (5 bases). From germline, CDR1 is DFQATT and CDR2 SNEGSKA (reference sequence). CDR3 size: 13 residues. The germline V and J ends were trimmed by 3 bases and 2 bases, with 11 bases remaining between them. CDR3 residues: CSARLLVAYEQYF. The CDR3 coding sequence is TGCAGTGCTAGGTTACTAGTAGCCTACGAGCAGTACTTC.

This clonotype was seen repeatedly, ten times or more. J is TRBJ2-5 and V is TRBV20-1; 8 bases align to TRBD2. J was trimmed by 5 bases and V by 3 bases; bases with no gene match: 11. Germline lookup yields CDR1 DFQATT and CDR2 SNEGSKA (reference sequence). CDR3 length equals 15 residues. As DNA, the CDR3 is TGCAGTGCTAGGGAAGGGACTAGTCTCTTGGAGACCCAGTACTTC. Encoded protein: CSAREGTSLLETQYF.

This clonotype has ten or more counts. The J gene is TRBJ2-1, the V gene TRBV30; 7 bases fit TRBD2. Germline CDR1 is GTSNPN and CDR2 is SVGIG (reference sequence). This CDR3 comprises 14 residues. Here the CDR3 reads CALGTTSSYNEQFF. CDR3 DNA sequence: TGTGCATTAGGGACTACCAGCTCCTACAATGAGCAGTTCTTC.

V usage is TRBV7-9 and J usage is TRBJ2-7; 14 bases map to TRBD2. V was clipped by 5 bases and J by 3 bases; unmatched bases: 6. There are 16 residues in the CDR3. Germline values: CDR1 SEHNR, CDR2 FQNEAQ (reference sequence). DNA of the CDR3: TGTGCCAGCAGCCCGACGGGACTAGCGGGAGACTACGAGCAGTACTTC. This translates into CASSPTGLAGDYEQYF.

This clonotype was picked up a small number of times. The DNA for the CDR3 is TGTGCCAGCAGCCCTCTGGGACAATCTGCCTACGAGCAGTACTTC. As protein: CASSPLGQSAYEQYF. This sequence joins TRBV28 and TRBJ2-7; D is possibly TRBD1 (6 bases). The length of the CDR3 is 15 residues. Germline V gene sequence: CDR1 MDHEN, CDR2 SYDVKM. Trimming cost V 6 bases and J 2 bases, with 17 bases left between them.

As concerns this clonotype: A much larger clonotype is one base distant, so this may be a read error. The rearrangement links TRBV28 to TRBJ1-1; D not certain. Germline CDR1 reads MDHEN; CDR2 reads SYDVKM. CDR3 size: 17 residues. CDR3 nucleotides: TGTGCCGGCAGTTTTGAATCCCGGGCTAAGGATTTACCCAAAGCTTTCTTT. Amino acid sequence: CAGSFESRAKDLPKAFF.

This clonotype was counted many times. This chain links TRBV30 with TRBJ2-5; 10 bases agree with TRBD1. With 3 bases clipped from V and 5 bases from J, the junction kept 9 bases outside the gene matches. Germline V gene sequence: CDR1 GTSNPN, CDR2 SVGIG (reference sequence). The CDR3 runs to 15 residues. As DNA, the CDR3 is TGTGCCTGGAGCTCGGGACAGGGGCTGTTGGAGACCCAGTACTTC. It specifies CAWSSGQGLLETQYF. Variable domain in full (rest from reference TRBV30 and TRBJ2-5): SQTIHQWPATLVQPVGSPLSLECTVEGTSNPNLYWYRQAAGRGLQLLFYSVGIGQISSEVPQNLSASRPQDRQFILSSKKLLLSDSGFYLCAWSSGQGLLETQYFGPGTRLLVL.

This clonotype was seen at least ten times. J is TRBJ2-1 and V is TRBV19; D gene unclear. Trimming pared 5 bases from V and 7 bases from J, leaving 12 bases between. The germline V gene has CDR1 LNHDA and CDR2 SQIVND (reference sequence). The CDR3 is 13 amino acids. CDR3 protein: CASSVGRRNEQFF. The CDR3 coding sequence is TGTGCCAGTAGTGTCGGACGCCGGAATGAGCAGTTCTTC. Full variable domain (remainder filled in from reference TRBV19 and TRBJ2-1): DGGITQSPKYLFRKEGQNVTLSCEQNLNHDAMYWYRQDPGQGLRLIYYSQIVNDFQKGDIAEGYSVSREKKESFPLTVTSAQKNPTAFYLCASSVGRRNEQFFGPGTRLTVL.

This clonotype came up a few times. The rearrangement joins TRBV29-1 to TRBJ2-1, with TRBD1 matching over 8 bases. Germline-derived CDR1 and CDR2 are SQVTM and ANQGSEA. Germline trimming cut 4 bases from V and 4 bases from J; bases unmatched to any gene: 6. The CDR3 totals 14 residues. CDR3 residues: CSVGGGTGYNEQFF. The CDR3 DNA reads TGCAGCGTTGGTGGGGGGACAGGTTACAATGAGCAGTTCTTC.